This note documents a single T cell receptor beta chain sequence. Its antigen is not identified. The PCR had 60 Vbeta and 13 Jbeta primers. Per the original methods: Unique TCR beta chains totaled some 81 million in a later count, with around 10 million of them shared. The repertoire was sequenced with immunoSEQ multiplex PCR; TCRdb's copy has only in-frame clones and lacks some. That table is the source of V, J and clone size, and D and trimming were worked out from the DNA. The repertoire has around 130,000 clones, around 85% of them found once; the top ten carry around 1.7%. The data derive from a study of cytomegalovirus exposure and HLA in healthy donors. Whole-study results and caveats: Being indistinguishable, some V segments were excluded, TRBV6-2 and TRBV6-3 among them. An Asian-associated ancestry cluster reportedly showed fewer N-insertions than the roughly 700-donor mean in a later analysis. Despite most TCR sequences being rare, some public TCRs occurred in many donors.

V was shortened by 0 bases and J by 8 bases, with 16 bases between the two germline ends. The CDR3 spans 15 residues. CDR1 is MGHRA, CDR2 YSYEKL, per germline. The V call is TRBV4-1, the J call TRBJ1-2; D uncertain. The receptor comes from a boy aged 5-17 years in good health and CMV-seronegative. The specimen sequenced was PBMCs. In DNA form, the CDR3 reads TGCGCCAGCAGCCAAGATCGCCCCCCAGGAGGGGGCTACACCTTC. Residues: CASSQDRPPGGGYTF.